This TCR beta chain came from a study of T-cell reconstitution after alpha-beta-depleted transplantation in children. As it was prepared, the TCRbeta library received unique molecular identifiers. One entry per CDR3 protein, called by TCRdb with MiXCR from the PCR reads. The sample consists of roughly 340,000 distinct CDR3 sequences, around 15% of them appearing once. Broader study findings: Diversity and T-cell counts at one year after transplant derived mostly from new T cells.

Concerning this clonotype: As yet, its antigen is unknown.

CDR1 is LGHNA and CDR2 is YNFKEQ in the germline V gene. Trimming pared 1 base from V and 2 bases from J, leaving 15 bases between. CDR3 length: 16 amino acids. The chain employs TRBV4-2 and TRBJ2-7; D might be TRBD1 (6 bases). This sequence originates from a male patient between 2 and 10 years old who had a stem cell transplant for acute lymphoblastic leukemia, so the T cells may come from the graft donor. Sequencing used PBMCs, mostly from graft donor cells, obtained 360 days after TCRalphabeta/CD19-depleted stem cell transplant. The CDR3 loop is CASSQVTDRLTYEQYF. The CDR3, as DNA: TGTGCCAGCAGCCAAGTCACGGACAGACTAACCTACGAGCAGTACTTC.